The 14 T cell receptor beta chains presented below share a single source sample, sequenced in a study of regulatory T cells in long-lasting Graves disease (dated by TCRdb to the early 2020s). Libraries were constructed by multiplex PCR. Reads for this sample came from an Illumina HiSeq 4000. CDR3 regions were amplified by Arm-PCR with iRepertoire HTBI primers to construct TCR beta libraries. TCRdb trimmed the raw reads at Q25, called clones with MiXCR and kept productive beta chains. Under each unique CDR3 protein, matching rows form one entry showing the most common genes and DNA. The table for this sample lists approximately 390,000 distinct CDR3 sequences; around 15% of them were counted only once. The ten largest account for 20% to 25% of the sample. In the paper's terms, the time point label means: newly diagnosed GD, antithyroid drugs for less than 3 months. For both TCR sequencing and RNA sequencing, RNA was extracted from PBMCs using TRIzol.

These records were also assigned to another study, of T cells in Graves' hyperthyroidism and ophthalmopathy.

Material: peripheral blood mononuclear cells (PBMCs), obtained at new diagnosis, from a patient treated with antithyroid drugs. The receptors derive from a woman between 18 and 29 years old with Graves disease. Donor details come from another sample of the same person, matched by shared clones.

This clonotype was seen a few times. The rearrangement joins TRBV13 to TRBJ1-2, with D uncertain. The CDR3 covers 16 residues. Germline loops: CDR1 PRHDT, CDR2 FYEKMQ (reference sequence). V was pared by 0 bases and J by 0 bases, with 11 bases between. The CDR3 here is CASSLGRAETNYGYTF. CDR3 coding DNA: TGTGCCAGCAGCTTAGGCCGTGCGGAAACTAACTATGGCTACACCTTC.

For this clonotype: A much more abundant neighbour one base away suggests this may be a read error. The CDR3 protein is CASSASMNTEAFF. As DNA, the CDR3 is TGTGCCAGCAGCGCTTCGATGAACACTGAAGCTTTCTTT. V gene TRBV7-9 combines with J gene TRBJ1-1, with D hard to call. The CDR3 loop spans 13 amino acids. Germline V gives CDR1 SEHNR, CDR2 FQNEAQ (reference sequence). The V end lost 5 bases, the J end lost 0 bases, and 7 bases lay between the germline ends.

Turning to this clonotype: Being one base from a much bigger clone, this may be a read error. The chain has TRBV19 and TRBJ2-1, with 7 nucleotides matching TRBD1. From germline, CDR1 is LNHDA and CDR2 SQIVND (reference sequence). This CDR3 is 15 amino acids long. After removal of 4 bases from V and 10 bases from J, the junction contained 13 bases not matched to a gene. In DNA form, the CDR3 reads TGTGCCAGTAGTACCCCCGGGGACAGACCCTACGAGCAGTTCTTC. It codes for CASSTPGDRPYEQFF.

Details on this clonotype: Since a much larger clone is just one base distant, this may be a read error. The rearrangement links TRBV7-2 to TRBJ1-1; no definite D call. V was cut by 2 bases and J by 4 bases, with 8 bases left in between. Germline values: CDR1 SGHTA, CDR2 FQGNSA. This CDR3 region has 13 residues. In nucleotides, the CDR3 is TGTGCCAGCAGCTTAAACATGAGCACTGAAGCTTTCTTT. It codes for CASSLNMSTEAFF. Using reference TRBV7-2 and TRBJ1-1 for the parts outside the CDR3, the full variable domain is GAGVSQSPSNKVTEKGKDVELRCDPISGHTALYWYRQSLGQGLEFLIYFQGNSAPDKSGLPSDRFSAERTGGSVSTLTIQRTQQEDSAVYLCASSLNMSTEAFFGQGTRLTVV.

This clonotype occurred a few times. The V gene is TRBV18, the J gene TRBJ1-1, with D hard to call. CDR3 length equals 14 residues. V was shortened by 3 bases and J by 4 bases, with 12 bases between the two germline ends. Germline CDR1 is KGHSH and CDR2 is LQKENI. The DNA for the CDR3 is TGTGCCAGCTCACCGTGGGAAATGCGCACTGAAGCTTTCTTT. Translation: CASSPWEMRTEAFF. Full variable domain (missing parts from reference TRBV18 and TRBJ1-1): NAGVMQNPRHLVRRRGQEARLRCSPMKGHSHVYWYRQLPEEGLKFMVYLQKENIIDESGMPKERFSAEFPKEGPSILRIQQVVRGDSAAYFCASSPWEMRTEAFFGQGTRLTVV.

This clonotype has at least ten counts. Written as DNA, the CDR3 is TGCGCCAGCAGGGCCCCCAGCGATTCCACTGAAGCTTTCTTT. Its translation: CASRAPSDSTEAFF. The genes are TRBV10-2 and TRBJ1-1, with D unclear. Between the trimmed V and J ends, which lost 6 bases and 4 bases, there was a span of 15 bases. The CDR3 contains 14 residues. In germline, CDR1 is WSHSY, CDR2 SAAADI.

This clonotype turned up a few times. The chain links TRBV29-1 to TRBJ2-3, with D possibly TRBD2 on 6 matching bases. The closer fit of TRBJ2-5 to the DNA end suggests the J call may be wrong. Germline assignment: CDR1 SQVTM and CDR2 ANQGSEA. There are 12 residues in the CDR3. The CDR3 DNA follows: TGCAGCGTTTTTATGGGGGGAGAGACCCAGTACTTC. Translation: CSVFMGGETQYF.

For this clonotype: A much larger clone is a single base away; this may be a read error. The CDR3 DNA follows: TGTGCCAGCAGCCAATATAGCGGGGGGGCCTTTGTCAATGAGCAGTACTTC. Its translation is CASSQYSGGAFVNEQYF. V and J are TRBV3-1 and TRBJ2-7, with 11 bases identical to TRBD2. Germline V gene data show CDR1 as LGHDT and CDR2 as YNNKEL (reference sequence). The length of the CDR3 is 17 residues. J gave up 7 bases and V 2 bases, and 13 bases lay outside the gene matches.

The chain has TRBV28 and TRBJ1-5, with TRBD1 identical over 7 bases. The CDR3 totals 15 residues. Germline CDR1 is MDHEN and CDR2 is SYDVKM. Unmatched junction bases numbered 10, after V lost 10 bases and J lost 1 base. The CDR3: CATAPRGVSNQPQHF. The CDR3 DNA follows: TGTGCCACCGCGCCCAGGGGGGTGAGCAATCAGCCCCAGCATTTT.

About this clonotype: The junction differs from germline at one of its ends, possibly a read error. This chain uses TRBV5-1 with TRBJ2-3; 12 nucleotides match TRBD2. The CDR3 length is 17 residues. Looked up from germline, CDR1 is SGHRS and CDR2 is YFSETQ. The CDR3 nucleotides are TGTGCCAGCAGCGCATTCCGACTAGCGGGGGAGGGAGATACGCAGTATTTT. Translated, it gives CASSAFRLAGEGDTQYF.

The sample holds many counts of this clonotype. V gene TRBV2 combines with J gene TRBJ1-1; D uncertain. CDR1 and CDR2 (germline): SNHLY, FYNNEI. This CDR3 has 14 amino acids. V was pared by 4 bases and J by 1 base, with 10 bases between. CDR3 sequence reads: CASSGIRGNTEAFF. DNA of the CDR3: TGTGCCAGCAGTGGGATTCGTGGGAACACTGAAGCTTTCTTT.

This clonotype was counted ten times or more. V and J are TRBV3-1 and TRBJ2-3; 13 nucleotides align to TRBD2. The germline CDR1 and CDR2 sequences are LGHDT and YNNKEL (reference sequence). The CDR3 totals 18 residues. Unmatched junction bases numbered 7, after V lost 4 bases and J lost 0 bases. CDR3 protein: CASSLTSGRPTSTDTQYF. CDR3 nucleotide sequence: TGTGCCAGCAGCCTGACTAGCGGGAGGCCTACTAGCACAGATACGCAGTATTTT.

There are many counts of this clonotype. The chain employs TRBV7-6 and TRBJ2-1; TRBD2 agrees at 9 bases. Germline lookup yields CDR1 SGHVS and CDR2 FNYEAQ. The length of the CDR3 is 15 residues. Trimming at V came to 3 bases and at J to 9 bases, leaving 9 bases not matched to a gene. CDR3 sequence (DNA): TGTGCCAGCAGCTTGTATGCGGGAGGGCCTAGTGAGCAGTTCTTC. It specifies CASSLYAGGPSEQFF.

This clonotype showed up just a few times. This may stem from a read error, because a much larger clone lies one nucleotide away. CDR3 in amino acids: CATLQGVQETQHF. The CDR3 bases are TGTGCCACCCTGCAGGGGGTTCAAGAGACCCAGCACTTC. V is TRBV2 and J is TRBJ2-5; 7 nucleotides agree with TRBD1. Germline CDR1 SNHLY, CDR2 FYNNEI. The CDR3 runs 13 residues.